This T cell receptor (beta chain) comes out of a study of blood T cell repertoires in COVID-19. Study details: Spain, Italy and the United States supplied samples that represented acute and convalescent COVID-19.

Profiled with immunoSEQ multiplex PCR; TCRdb holds only in-frame clones, not every one. This table holds about 170,000 clones, 85% to 95% found once. V lost 8 bases, J lost 7 bases, and 8 bases stayed unmatched. Germline lookup yields CDR1 MNHEY and CDR2 SVGAGI. This CDR3 region has 13 residues. Sequencing was performed on peripheral blood. The TCR originated in a woman in her 50s with acute or convalescent COVID-19. This chain joins TRBV6-5 and TRBJ2-1, with TRBD2 matching over 7 bases. The CDR3 loop is CASRPAGVNEQFF. The CDR3 DNA reads TGTGCCAGCCGACCGGCGGGGGTGAATGAGCAGTTCTTC.